Following are 23 T cell receptor beta chains from one sample sequenced in a study of identical twins. TCRdb ran MiXCR on the 5' RACE reads and lists one entry per CDR3 protein. This sample has about 250,000 distinct CDR3 sequences, with roughly 7.5% found just once. The same data also contributed to another study, on yellow fever vaccine responses in identical twins.

Sequenced sample: CD8+ T cells sorted from blood. These receptors were collected from a woman aged 18-29 years in good health.

The chain combines TRBV10-1 with TRBJ2-1; 7 nucleotides agree with TRBD2. Germline V gene sequence: CDR1 WNHNN, CDR2 SYGVQD (reference sequence). This CDR3 comprises 16 residues. The J segment lost 3 bases and the V segment lost 0 bases, leaving 5 bases of the junction unmatched. The CDR3 DNA reads as TGCGCCAGCAGTGAGTCGGGGGACTACCTCTACAATGAGCAGTTCTTC. Protein sequence: CASSESGDYLYNEQFF.

This clonotype was detected many times. The V call is TRBV6-5, the J call TRBJ1-1, with no clear D. The CDR3 has 14 residues. V lost 2 bases and J 5 bases, leaving 12 bases between the germline ends. The germline V gene has CDR1 MNHEY and CDR2 SVGAGI. CDR3 protein: CASSYGGFSTEAFF. DNA of the CDR3: TGTGCCAGCAGTTACGGAGGGTTTAGTACTGAAGCTTTCTTT.

This clonotype came up a few times. This chain uses TRBV6-4 with TRBJ2-7; 8 positions match TRBD2. The J segment lost 3 bases and the V segment lost 6 bases, leaving 7 bases of the junction unmatched. Germline V lookup: CDR1 MRHNA, CDR2 SNTAGT. This CDR3 has 14 amino acids. The CDR3 DNA follows: TGTGCCAGCAGAGCGGGGGCCGGACTCTACGAGCAGTACGTC. It encodes CASRAGAGLYEQYV.

This sequence joins TRBV2 and TRBJ2-1; a possible D gene is TRBD1 (6 bases). From germline, CDR1 is SNHLY and CDR2 FYNNEI. V lost 10 bases and J lost 4, with 11 bases in between. The CDR3 has 12 residues. The CDR3 region has the DNA TGTGCCACAAAACAGGGTTACAATGAGCAGTTCTTC. Translating it yields CATKQGYNEQFF. The complete variable domain, with remaining parts taken from reference TRBV2 and TRBJ2-1, reads EPEVTQTPSHQVTQMGQEVILRCVPISNHLYFYWYRQILGQKVEFLVSFYNNEISEKSEIFDDQFSVERPDGSNFTLKIRSTKLEDSAMYFCATKQGYNEQFFGPGTRLTVL.

This clonotype was recorded a few times. The genes are TRBV7-9 and TRBJ2-2, with a weak D call TRBD1 (6 bases). Germline loops: CDR1 SEHNR, CDR2 FQNEAQ (reference sequence). This CDR3 is 16 amino acids long. V lost 5 bases and J lost 0, with 13 bases in between. CDR3 sequence (DNA): TGTGCCAGCAGCACCGGACAGAATACGAACACCGGGGAGCTGTTTTTT. This translates into CASSTGQNTNTGELFF.

The chain is built from TRBV4-1 and TRBJ2-1; 7 nucleotides align to TRBD2. V dropped 5 bases and J dropped 8; count of bases not matched to a gene: 6. The CDR3 covers 13 residues. The germline V gene encodes CDR1 MGHRA and CDR2 YSYEKL. Here the CDR3 DNA reads TGCGCCAGCAGCAGTGGGGGGGGGGATGAGCAGTTCTTC. It specifies CASSSGGGDEQFF.

V gene TRBV11-2 combines with J gene TRBJ2-3, with D unresolved. This CDR3 is built from 13 residues. Germline V CDR1 and CDR2: SGHAT, FQNNGV. Between the trimmed V and J ends, which lost 0 bases and 3 bases, there was a span of 4 bases. In DNA form, the CDR3 reads TGTGCCAGCAGCTTAGAGAATACAGATACGCAGTATTTT. Amino acids: CASSLENTDTQYF.

The table lists this clonotype with a few counts. One end of the junction is discordant with germline, which a read error may explain. The chain recombines TRBV9 with TRBJ2-7, with D perhaps being TRBD1 or TRBD2 (5 bases each). The CDR3 is 17 amino acids. Germline V lookup: CDR1 SGDLS, CDR2 YYNGEE. This CDR3 is CASSGTLGAGTPYEQYF. The CDR3 DNA sequence: TGTGCCAGCAGCGGAACTCTCGGGGCCGGGACCCCCTACGAGCAGTACTTT.

This sequence joins TRBV11-3 and TRBJ2-1, with a tentative D call TRBD2 (6 bases). Germline-derived CDR1 and CDR2 are SGHNT and YENEEA. The CDR3 extends over 17 amino acids. Deletions cut 5 bases from V and 5 bases from J, with 22 bases between. The CDR3 coding sequence is TGTGCCAGCAGCCTCCGACTAGTAACCGTTGTCGACAATGAGCAGTTCTTC. As protein: CASSLRLVTVVDNEQFF.

The chain has TRBV12-3 or TRBV12-4 and TRBJ1-2; TRBD1 agrees at 7 bases. J was trimmed by 3 bases and V by 5 bases; bases with no gene match: 9. This CDR3 contains 15 residues. The CDR3 reads CASSIWTGEDYGYTF. In nucleotides, the CDR3 is TGTGCCAGCAGTATCTGGACAGGCGAGGACTATGGCTACACCTTC.

The J gene is TRBJ2-3, the V gene TRBV12-3 or TRBV12-4, with D tentatively TRBD2 (5 bases). The V gene lost 5 bases and the J gene lost 10 bases, with 10 bases spanning the gap. The CDR3 contains 11 residues. CDR3 sequence (DNA): TGTGCCAGCAGTCAACCCGGGGCGCAGTATTTT. Translation gives CASSQPGAQYF.

This chain joins TRBV20-1 and TRBJ2-2; D remains unclear. With 0 bases removed from V and 0 bases from J, the gap between germline ends came to 8 bases. The CDR3 consists of 15 residues. Germline-derived CDR1 and CDR2 are DFQATT and SNEGSKA (reference sequence). CDR3 residues: CSARDGQSNTGELFF. The DNA of the CDR3 is TGCAGTGCTAGAGATGGGCAGTCGAACACCGGGGAGCTGTTTTTT.

The chain employs TRBV6-5 and TRBJ2-3; 9 positions agree with TRBD2. V gave up 2 bases and J gave up 3 bases; unmatched junction bases: 3. CDR3 length: 15 residues. Looked up from germline, CDR1 is MNHEY and CDR2 is SVGAGI. CDR3 protein: CASSYPAGGTDTQYF. DNA of the CDR3: TGTGCCAGCAGTTACCCGGCGGGAGGGACAGATACGCAGTATTTT.

This clonotype was seen a few times. The chain uses TRBV6-5 and TRBJ2-5; 7 bases fit TRBD2. V lost 1 base, J lost 2 bases, and 4 bases stayed unmatched. This CDR3 contains 15 residues. Germline loops: CDR1 MNHEY, CDR2 SVGAGI. Here the CDR3 DNA reads TGTGCCAGCAGTTACTGGAGCGGGGAGCAAGAGACCCAGTACTTC. Translation: CASSYWSGEQETQYF.

This clonotype was seen a handful of times. J is TRBJ2-2 and V is TRBV28; D remains ambiguous. V was cut by 6 bases and J by 6 bases, with 11 bases left in between. Per germline, CDR1 MDHEN and CDR2 SYDVKM. The CDR3 extends over 13 amino acids. CDR3 region: CASSFSKAGELFF. The CDR3 bases are TGTGCCAGCAGCTTCAGTAAGGCCGGGGAGCTGTTTTTT.

This clonotype came up a few times. The gene calls are TRBV4-1 and TRBJ1-5; 7 positions match TRBD1. V was clipped by 0 bases and J by 1 base; unmatched bases: 6. CDR1 MGHRA and CDR2 YSYEKL come from the germline V gene. The CDR3 consists of 17 residues. CDR3: CASSQDSGQLSNQPQHF. The CDR3 region has the DNA TGCGCCAGCAGCCAAGATTCGGGACAGCTAAGCAATCAGCCCCAGCATTTT.

Ten or more counts support this clonotype. The genes are TRBV5-5 and TRBJ1-2; D perhaps matches TRBD1 (5 bases). V shed 3 bases and J shed 2 bases, with 11 bases lying between them. This CDR3 contains 14 residues. CDR1 is SGHKS, CDR2 YYEKEE, per germline (reference sequence). CDR3 bases: TGTGCCAGCAGCTGGGCGGACATAAACTATGGCTACACCTTC. It yields the protein CASSWADINYGYTF. The full variable domain, its missing parts supplied by reference TRBV5-5 and TRBJ1-2, is DAGVTQSPTHLIKTRGQQVTLRCSPISGHKSVSWYQQVLGQGPQFIFQYYEKEERGRGNFPDRFSARQFPNYSSELNVNALLLGDSALYLCASSWADINYGYTFGSGTRLTVV.

This clonotype was detected only a few times. The chain carries TRBV11-3 and TRBJ2-1; D not certain. Germline V lookup: CDR1 SGHNT, CDR2 YENEEA. CDR3 length equals 15 residues. The ends were cut back, 0 bases at V and 5 bases at J, with 11 bases in the middle. In nucleotides, the CDR3 is TGTGCCAGCAGCTTAGAAGGCGTGAAAAACAATGAGCAGTTCTTC. Its protein is CASSLEGVKNNEQFF.

This clonotype was seen repeatedly, ten times or more. The chain is built from TRBV6-2 or TRBV6-3 and TRBJ2-7, with D perhaps TRBD1 (5 bases). Trimming left V 2 bases short and J 1 base short, with 9 bases between. Germline CDR1 is MNHEY and CDR2 is SVGEGT. This CDR3 region has 14 residues. The CDR3 spells CASSYDSTSYEQYV. Written as DNA, the CDR3 is TGTGCCAGCAGTTACGACAGCACATCCTACGAGCAGTACGTC.

The genes are TRBV20-1 and TRBJ2-7; 7 bases map to TRBD2. V lost 6 bases to trimming and J lost 2 bases; unmatched junction nucleotides: 7. Germline V gene sequence: CDR1 DFQATT, CDR2 SNEGSKA (reference sequence). CDR3 size: 13 residues. CDR3: CSARSGEAYEQYF. CDR3 sequence (DNA): TGCAGTGCACGGAGCGGGGAAGCCTACGAGCAGTACTTC.

The chain links TRBV9 to TRBJ2-7; D possibly corresponds to TRBD2 (6 bases). Germline-derived CDR1 and CDR2 are SGDLS and YYNGEE. V lost 4 bases and J lost 7, with 21 bases in between. This CDR3 spans 15 amino acids. CDR3 protein: CASSPYSEGRWEQYF. The CDR3 DNA is TGTGCCAGCAGCCCCTACTCGGAGGGCCGGTGGGAGCAGTACTTC.

There are many counts of this clonotype. J is TRBJ2-3 and V is TRBV29-1; TRBD2 matches 7 bases. This CDR3 region has 17 residues. V was pared by 1 base and J by 3 bases, with 13 bases of the junction left unmatched. Per germline, CDR1 SQVTM and CDR2 ANQGSEA. CDR3 loop: CSVEVAGADIKTDTQYF. The CDR3, as DNA: TGCAGCGTTGAAGTTGCGGGAGCCGACATAAAGACAGATACGCAGTATTTT.

V gene TRBV20-1 combines with J gene TRBJ2-5, with D perhaps matching TRBD2 (6 bases). The V end lost 2 bases, the J end lost 4 bases, and 20 bases lay between the germline ends. The CDR3 totals 16 residues. In germline, CDR1 is DFQATT, CDR2 SNEGSKA (reference sequence). CDR3 sequence: CSARSAETSSPETQYF. CDR3 bases: TGCAGTGCTAGATCAGCCGAGACTAGTTCTCCAGAGACCCAGTACTTC.